This T cell receptor beta chain was profiled in a study of somatic mutations in cytotoxic T cells in rheumatoid arthritis. Study-wide context: A roughly 30 ml EDTA sample of patient blood was drawn right after diagnosis, before any treatment.

Germline CDR1 SGHTA, CDR2 FQGNSA. The CDR3 runs 14 residues. V was pared by 1 base and J by 5 bases, with 4 bases of the junction left unmatched. Profiled with immunoSEQ multiplex PCR; TCRdb holds only in-frame clones, not every one. The sample shows just over 20,000 clones, over 80% of them seen only once. As concerns this clone: The antigen remains undetermined.

General study findings and limits: More than 20% of CD8+ cells belonged to the largest clone in about an eighth of the 65 patients.

Sequenced material: CD8+ T cells sorted from blood. The chain has TRBV7-2 and TRBJ2-5; 7 nucleotides match TRBD2. The source of this sequence is an adult with rheumatoid arthritis. Here the CDR3 reads CASSLVGGGETQYF. The CDR3 nucleotides are TGTGCCAGCAGCTTAGTGGGGGGAGGGGAGACCCAGTACTTC.